The rows below give T cell receptor beta chains drawn from one sample of a study of PD-1 blockade in mismatch repair-deficient tumors. Method: immunoSEQ multiplex PCR; TCRdb's copy keeps in-frame clones and lacks some. The sample includes over 30,000 clones, more than 70% seen only once; the top ten take 3% to 4%. The sample consisted of PBMCs, taken 6 to 7 weeks after starting pembrolizumab. Receptor source: an adult with mismatch repair-deficient cancer. CDR3s include the opening cysteine and the closing phenylalanine or tryptophan. A D gene is named only where the DNA matches it firmly. Expanded clones are given a class, and other clones once, few, many or no size at all.

V gene	D gene	clone size	J gene	CDR3 DNA	CDR3 protein
TRBV9	.	.	TRBJ2-3	TGTGCCAGCAGCGTAGAGCCGCACACAGATACGCAGTATTTT	CASSVEPHTDTQYF
TRBV7-6	TRBD2	once	TRBJ2-1	TGTGCCAGCACCCCTCTAGCGGGACGCGGTAATGAGCAGTTCTTC	CASTPLAGRGNEQFF
TRBV30	.	few	TRBJ2-7	TGTGCCTGGAGTTTGTCTTCCTACGAGCAGTACTTC	CAWSLSSYEQYF
TRBV2	TRBD1	.	TRBJ1-1	TGTGCCAGCAGTGACCCCGGCAGGGGGCTTTCACGGAACACTGAAGCTTTCTTT	CASSDPGRGLSRNTEAFF
TRBV6-6	TRBD1	few	TRBJ2-7	TGTGCCAGCAGCTCGACAGGGGACAACGAGCAGTACTTC	CASSSTGDNEQYF
TRBV5-1	TRBD1	.	TRBJ2-3	TGCGCCAGCAGCACCCGACAGGGGGCCACAGATACGCAGTATTTT	CASSTRQGATDTQYF
TRBV10-3	.	.	TRBJ1-1	TGTGCCAGCGGACTTAACATGAACACTGAAGCTTTCTTT	CASGLNMNTEAFF
TRBV29-1	.	few	TRBJ1-2	TGCAGCGTTGAGACAGGCTCTAACTATGGCTACACCTTC	CSVETGSNYGYTF
TRBV18	TRBD1	.	TRBJ1-1	TGTGCCAGCTCACGACAGGGGGCGAACACTGAAGCTTTCTTT	CASSRQGANTEAFF
TRBV28	.	.	TRBJ1-3	TGTGCCAGCAGTTCAGGAGACAGCTCTGGAAACACCATATATTTT	CASSSGDSSGNTIYF
TRBV6-1	.	.	TRBJ2-3	TGTGCCAGCTGGGGCAGCCCAAGCACAGATACGCAGTATTTT	CASWGSPSTDTQYF
TRBV7-2	.	.	TRBJ2-2	TGTGCCAGCAGCTTAGGTCCTAGCGCCGGGGAGCTGTTTTTT	CASSLGPSAGELFF
TRBV5-4	.	.	TRBJ2-6	TGTGCCAGCAGCTTGGCGACCGGGGAGGCCAACGTCCTGACTTTC	CASSLATGEANVLTF
TRBV27	TRBD2	.	TRBJ2-3	TGTGCCAGCAGTTTGATGGGACTAGCGGGAAAAGATACGCAGTATTTT	CASSLMGLAGKDTQYF
TRBV7-7	TRBD2	.	TRBJ2-5	TGTGCCAGCAGCCCACGTGCTAGCGGCCAAGAGACCCAGTACTTC	CASSPRASGQETQYF
TRBV30	.	few	TRBJ2-7	TGTGCCTGGAGTGAAGAACTAAGGGGCGAGCAGTACTTC	CAWSEELRGEQYF
TRBV28	.	.	TRBJ2-5	TGTGCCAGCAGTTACTACAGGGGAGGAGAGACCCAGTACTTC	CASSYYRGGETQYF
TRBV9	TRBD2	.	TRBJ2-7	TGTGCCAGCAGCGTAGCTGGACTAGCCGGTTCCTACGAGCAGTACTTC	CASSVAGLAGSYEQYF
TRBV5-1	TRBD2	.	TRBJ2-3	TGCGCCAGCAGCTTCGGACTAGCGAGGTATCCAGATACGCAGTATTTT	CASSFGLARYPDTQYF
TRBV5-1	TRBD2	.	TRBJ2-1	TGCGCCAGCAGCTTGGCCTGGGTGGCGGGAGGCCCCGGTGAGCAGTTCTTC	CASSLAWVAGGPGEQFF
TRBV5-1	.	.	TRBJ1-3	TGCGCCAGCAGCTTGGATCCGGGCTCTGGAAACACCATATATTTT	CASSLDPGSGNTIYF
TRBV27	TRBD2	once	TRBJ2-2	TGTGCCAGCAGTTTACGTGGTAGCGGGAGGGCCGAGAGCGGGGAGCTGTTTTTT	CASSLRGSGRAESGELFF
TRBV6-1	.	.	TRBJ1-5	TGTGCCAGCAGTGGGATGGGGGGGATGTGGGGTCAGCCCCAGCATTTT	CASSGMGGMWGQPQHF
TRBV28	.	.	TRBJ1-2	TGTGCCAGCAGCCACAGACATCTTCGGCAGTATGGCTACACCTTC	CASSHRHLRQYGYTF
TRBV10-1	.	.	TRBJ2-2	TGCGCCAGCAGTGAGTCCAGGGGCAGCCGGCACACCGGGGAGCTGTTTTTT	CASSESRGSRHTGELFF
TRBV18	.	.	TRBJ2-5	TGTGCCAGCTCCTTACTTGGGGCAGTTTCAGAGACCCAGTACTTC	CASSLLGAVSETQYF
TRBV19	TRBD1	.	TRBJ2-2	TGTGCCAGTAGTCTCCGGACAGGGGATTGGACCGGGGAGCTGTTTTTT	CASSLRTGDWTGELFF
TRBV5-1	.	.	TRBJ2-2	TGCGCCAGCAGCTTGCTCGGGTTCACCGGGGAGCTGTTTTTT	CASSLLGFTGELFF
TRBV7-3	TRBD2	.	TRBJ2-2	TGTGCCAGCAGACGTACTAGCGGGAGATGGGGGGACACCGGGGAGCTGTTTTTT	CASRRTSGRWGDTGELFF
TRBV28	.	.	TRBJ1-4	TGTGCCAGCAACAGGGCCAAAGCAACTAATGAAAAACTGTTTTTT	CASNRAKATNEKLFF
TRBV5-1	.	.	TRBJ1-2	TGCGCCAGCAGCTTGGAGTCAGGGCACGGCTACACCTTC	CASSLESGHGYTF